The clone carrying this TCR beta chain was found many times. Its antigen remains unknown. The entry originates in a study of T cell repertoires in cytomegalovirus infection. Study-level findings and limits: Ex vivo, HLA-C-restricted CMV-specific TCR beta clonotypes prevailed over the rest of the response.

MiXCR was run by TCRdb on the reads, yielding one entry per CDR3 protein. The data contain 200,000 to 300,000 distinct CDR3 sequences, about 12% of them singletons. The CDR3 is 14 residues long. The V gene's germline CDR1 is SGHTA and CDR2 FQGNSA. The V and J ends lost 1 base and 2 bases respectively, with 8 bases between them. V and J are TRBV7-2 and TRBJ2-5; D uncertain. This sequence originates from a human donor in good health (CMV status not recorded). Some clones in this sample may be carry-over from other donors' samples. The sample was PBMCs. The CDR3 DNA reads TGTGCCAGCAGCTTAGAACTCAGACAAGAGACCCAGTACTTC. This sequence encodes CASSLELRQETQYF.